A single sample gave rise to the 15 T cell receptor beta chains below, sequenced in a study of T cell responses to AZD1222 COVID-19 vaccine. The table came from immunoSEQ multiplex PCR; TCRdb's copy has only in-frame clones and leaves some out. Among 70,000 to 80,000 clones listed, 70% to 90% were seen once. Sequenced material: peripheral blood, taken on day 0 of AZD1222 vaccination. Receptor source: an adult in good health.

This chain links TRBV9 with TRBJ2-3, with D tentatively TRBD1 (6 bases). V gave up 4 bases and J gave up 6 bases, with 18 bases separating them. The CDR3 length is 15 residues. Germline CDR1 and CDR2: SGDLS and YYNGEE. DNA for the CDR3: TGTGCCAGCAGCATCGAGGGGGACGGACAGGATACGCAGTATTTT. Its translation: CASSIEGDGQDTQYF. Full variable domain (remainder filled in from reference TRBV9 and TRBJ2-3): DSGVTQTPKHLITATGQRVTLRCSPRSGDLSVYWYQQSLDQGLQFLIQYYNGEERAKGNILERFSAQQFPDLHSELNLSSLELGDSALYFCASSIEGDGQDTQYFGPGTRLTVL.

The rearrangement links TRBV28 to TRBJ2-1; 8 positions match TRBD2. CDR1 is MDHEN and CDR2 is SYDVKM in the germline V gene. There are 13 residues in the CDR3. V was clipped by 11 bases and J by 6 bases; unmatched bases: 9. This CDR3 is CAGASAGGNEQFF. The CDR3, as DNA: TGTGCCGGCGCCTCCGCGGGGGGCAATGAGCAGTTCTTC.

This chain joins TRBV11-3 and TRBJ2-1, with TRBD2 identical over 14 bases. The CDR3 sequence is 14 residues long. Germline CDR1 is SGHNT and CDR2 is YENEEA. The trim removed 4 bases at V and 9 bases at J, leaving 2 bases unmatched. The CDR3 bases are TGTGCCAGCAGCTCGGGGACTAGCGGGAGTGAGCAGTTCTTC. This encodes CASSSGTSGSEQFF.

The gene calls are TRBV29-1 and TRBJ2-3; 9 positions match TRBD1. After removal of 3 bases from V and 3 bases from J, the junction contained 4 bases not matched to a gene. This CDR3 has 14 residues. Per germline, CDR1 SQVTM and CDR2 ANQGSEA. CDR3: CSVDSGQGTDTQYF. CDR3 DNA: TGCAGCGTTGATAGTGGACAGGGGACAGATACGCAGTATTTT.

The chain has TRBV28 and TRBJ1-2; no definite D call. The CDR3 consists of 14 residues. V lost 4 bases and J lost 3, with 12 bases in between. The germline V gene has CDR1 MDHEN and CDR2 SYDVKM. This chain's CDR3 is CASSSLGRDYGYTF. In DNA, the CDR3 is TGTGCCAGCAGTTCGCTCGGACGGGACTATGGCTACACCTTC.

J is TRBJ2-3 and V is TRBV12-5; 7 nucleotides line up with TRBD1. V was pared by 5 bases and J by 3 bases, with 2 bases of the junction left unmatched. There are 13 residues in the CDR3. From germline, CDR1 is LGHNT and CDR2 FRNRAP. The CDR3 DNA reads TGTGCTAGTGGTGTGACAGGGACAGATACGCAGTATTTT. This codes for CASGVTGTDTQYF.

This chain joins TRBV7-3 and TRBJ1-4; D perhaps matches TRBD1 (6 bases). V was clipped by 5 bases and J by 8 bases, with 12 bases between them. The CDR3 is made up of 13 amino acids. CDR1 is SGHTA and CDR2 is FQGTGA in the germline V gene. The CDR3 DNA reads TGTGCCAGCAGCCAGGGACATAGGGAAAAACTGTTTTTT. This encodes CASSQGHREKLFF.

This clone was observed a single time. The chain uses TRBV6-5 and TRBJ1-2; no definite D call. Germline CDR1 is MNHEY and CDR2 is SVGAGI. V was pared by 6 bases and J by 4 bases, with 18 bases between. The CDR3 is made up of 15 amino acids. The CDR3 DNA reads TGTGCCAGCAGCCGACTGGAAGGGTTCGGCTATGGCTACACCTTC. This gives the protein CASSRLEGFGYGYTF.

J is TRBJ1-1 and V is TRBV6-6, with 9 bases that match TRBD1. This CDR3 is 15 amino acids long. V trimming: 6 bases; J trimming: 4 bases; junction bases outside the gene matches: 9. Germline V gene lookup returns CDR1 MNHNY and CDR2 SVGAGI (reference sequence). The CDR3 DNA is TGTGCCAGCAGGCCCCCGGGACAGGGAGGCACTGAAGCTTTCTTT. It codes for CASRPPGQGGTEAFF.

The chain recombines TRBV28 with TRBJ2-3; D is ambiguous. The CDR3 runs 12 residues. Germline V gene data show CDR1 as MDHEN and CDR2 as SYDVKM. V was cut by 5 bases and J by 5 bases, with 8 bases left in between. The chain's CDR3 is CASSVGRDTQYF. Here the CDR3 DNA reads TGTGCCAGCAGTGTCGGTAGAGATACGCAGTATTTT.

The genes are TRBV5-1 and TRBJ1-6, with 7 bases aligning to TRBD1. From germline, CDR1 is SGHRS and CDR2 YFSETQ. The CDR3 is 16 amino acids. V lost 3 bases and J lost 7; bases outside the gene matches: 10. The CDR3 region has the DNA TGCGCCAGCAGCTCAAACTCCGGGACAGTAAATTCACCCCTCCACTTT. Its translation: CASSSNSGTVNSPLHF.

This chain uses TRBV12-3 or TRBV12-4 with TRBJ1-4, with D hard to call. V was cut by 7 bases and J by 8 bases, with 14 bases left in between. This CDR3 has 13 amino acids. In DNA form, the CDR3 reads TGTGCCAGCACCCCAGCGGGGAACGAAAAACTGTTTTTT. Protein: CASTPAGNEKLFF.

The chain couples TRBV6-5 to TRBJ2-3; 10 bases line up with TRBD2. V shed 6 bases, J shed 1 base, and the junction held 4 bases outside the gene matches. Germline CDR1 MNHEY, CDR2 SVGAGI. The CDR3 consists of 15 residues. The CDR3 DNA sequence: TGTGCCAGCAGACGGACTAGCGGACGCACAGATACGCAGTATTTT. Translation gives CASRRTSGRTDTQYF.

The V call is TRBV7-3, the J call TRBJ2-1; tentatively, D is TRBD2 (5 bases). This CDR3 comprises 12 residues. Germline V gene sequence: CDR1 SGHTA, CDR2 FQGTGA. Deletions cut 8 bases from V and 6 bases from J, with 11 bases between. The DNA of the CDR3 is TGTGCCAGCGGTATAAGCGGCAATGAGCAGTTCTTC. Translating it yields CASGISGNEQFF.

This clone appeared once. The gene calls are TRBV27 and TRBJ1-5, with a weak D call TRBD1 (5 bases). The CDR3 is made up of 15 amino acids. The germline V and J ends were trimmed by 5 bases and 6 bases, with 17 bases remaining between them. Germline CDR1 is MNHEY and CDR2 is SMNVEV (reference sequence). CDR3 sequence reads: CASSRTVTGGQPQHF. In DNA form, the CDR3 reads TGTGCCAGCAGTCGGACCGTCACCGGGGGTCAGCCCCAGCATTTT.